The present TCR beta chain was sequenced within a study of cytomegalovirus exposure and HLA in healthy donors. Regarding the study as a whole: Some segments of the V type, notably TRBV6-2 and TRBV6-3, were excluded as indistinguishable. Sequencing depth roughly uniform across donors was assumed in presence/absence analyses. Later analysis suggested most CMV-associated TCR beta chains were HLA-restricted. Sequencing likely produced, as an artifact, a cluster of highly shared sequence variants.

PCR employed 60 Vbeta and 13 Jbeta primers. Sequencing used immunoSEQ multiplex PCR; TCRdb keeps in-frame clones, though not all of them. Counted here are roughly 200,000 clones, about 89% occurring once; the ten biggest clones make up over 0.95%. Note on this clone: Its antigen remains unknown.

V shed 4 bases, J shed 7 bases, and the junction held 7 bases outside the gene matches. CDR1 MDHEN and CDR2 SYDVKM come from the germline V gene. The CDR3 runs 15 residues. The chain couples TRBV28 to TRBJ1-5, with 10 bases lining up with TRBD1. This clonotype was obtained from a woman between 18 and 29 years old in good health and CMV-seronegative. Material for sequencing was PBMCs. In DNA form, the CDR3 reads TGTGCCAGCAGTTCCCGGGACAGGGGTAGCCAGCCCCAGCATTTT. This codes for CASSSRDRGSQPQHF.